The entry below gives a single TCR beta chain sequence along with its context. The antigen is not known. Since no conserved phenylalanine or tryptophan closes the CDR3, a read error is the likely cause. The data derive from a study of Graves' ophthalmopathy and Graves' hyperthyroidism. Points from the study as a whole: The model's ophthalmopathy progression predictions had roughly 69% sensitivity and over 72% specificity. Blood repertoires reportedly contained most expanded thyroid clonotypes above 0.001 frequency.

TCR beta CDR3 amplification used RNA transcripts. RT-PCR was first run with HTBI primers, then multiplex PCR in a second round. TCRdb processed the multiplex PCR reads anew with MiXCR; each CDR3 protein has one entry. The sample has about 740,000 distinct CDR3 sequences; around 40% are singletons. Each donor who had ophthalmopathy showed moderate-to-severe activity, a CAS of ≥3, a NOSPECS of ≥4, and a duration under 3 months. The TCR originated in an adult man with Graves' ophthalmopathy. Sequencing was done on a sample of peripheral blood.

CDR3 in DNA: TGTGCCAGCAGCTTAGGAGGGGTCCCGATGTACCAAGAGACCCAGTACGTC. Its translation is CASSLGGVPMYQETQYV. The chain combines TRBV13 with TRBJ2-5, with D perhaps matching TRBD1 (5 bases). Germline CDR1 and CDR2: PRHDT and FYEKMQ (reference sequence). Trimming shortened V by 0 bases and J by 0 bases, and 14 bases separated the two germline ends. This CDR3 is built from 17 residues.